Described below is a single TCR beta chain sequence and its context. The antigen remains unidentified. The sample is drawn from a study of shared clonotypes between healthy human individuals. Sequenced by immunoSEQ multiplex PCR; TCRdb stores in-frame clones only, minus some. The data show approximately 530,000 clones, about 96% seen once. Study-wide results and limits: Several donors held approximately 5% of naive CD4 clonotypes in common. Researchers found naive subsets generally carried larger estimated richness than memory subsets.

Deletions cut 0 bases from V and 9 bases from J, with 15 bases between. The CDR3 sequence is 15 residues long. CDR1 is SEHNR and CDR2 is FQNEAQ in the germline V gene (reference sequence). The rearrangement links TRBV7-9 to TRBJ2-1; TRBD1 might be the D (5 bases). Sequenced sample: naive CD4+ T cells sorted from blood. This sample's subset: CD45RA+ positively selected. The source is a woman aged 25 to 45 in good health. Here the CDR3 reads CASSLAGSRATEQFF. The CDR3 region has the DNA TGTGCCAGCAGCTTAGCGGGGTCCAGGGCAACTGAGCAGTTCTTC.